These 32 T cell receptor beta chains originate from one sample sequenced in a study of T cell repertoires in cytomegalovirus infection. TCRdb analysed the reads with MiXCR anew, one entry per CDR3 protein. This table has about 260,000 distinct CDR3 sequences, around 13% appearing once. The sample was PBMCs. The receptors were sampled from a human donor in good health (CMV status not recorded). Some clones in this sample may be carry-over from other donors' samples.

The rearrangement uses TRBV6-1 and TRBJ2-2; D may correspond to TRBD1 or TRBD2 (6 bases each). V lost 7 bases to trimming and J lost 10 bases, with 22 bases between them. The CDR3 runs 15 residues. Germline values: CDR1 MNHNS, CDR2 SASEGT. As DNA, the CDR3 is TGTGCCAGCAAAATTCTAGGGGGGTTGCCTTTGGAGCTGTTTTTT. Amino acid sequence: CASKILGGLPLELFF.

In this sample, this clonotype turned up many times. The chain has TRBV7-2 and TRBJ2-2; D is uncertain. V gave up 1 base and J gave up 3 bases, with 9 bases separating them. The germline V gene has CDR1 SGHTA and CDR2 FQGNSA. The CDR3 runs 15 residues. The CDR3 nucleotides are TGTGCCAGCAGCTTAGTCTTAGGTCACACCGGGGAGCTGTTTTTT. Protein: CASSLVLGHTGELFF.

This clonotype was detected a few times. The CDR3 DNA reads as TGTGCCAGCAGCCAACTAGATGCTCCCTACAATGAGCAGTTCTTC. Its translation is CASSQLDAPYNEQFF. V usage is TRBV7-9 and J usage is TRBJ2-1, with a tentative D call TRBD2 (5 bases). Germline lookup yields CDR1 SEHNR and CDR2 FQNEAQ (reference sequence). Trimming removed 5 bases from V and 2 bases from J, with 13 bases in between. The CDR3 has 15 residues.

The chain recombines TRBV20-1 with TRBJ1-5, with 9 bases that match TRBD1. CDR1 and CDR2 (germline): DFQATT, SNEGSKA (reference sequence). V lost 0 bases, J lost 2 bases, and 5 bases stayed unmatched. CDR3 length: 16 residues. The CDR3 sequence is CSARDPGDRGNQPQHF. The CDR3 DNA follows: TGCAGTGCTAGAGATCCGGGGGACAGGGGCAATCAGCCCCAGCATTTT.

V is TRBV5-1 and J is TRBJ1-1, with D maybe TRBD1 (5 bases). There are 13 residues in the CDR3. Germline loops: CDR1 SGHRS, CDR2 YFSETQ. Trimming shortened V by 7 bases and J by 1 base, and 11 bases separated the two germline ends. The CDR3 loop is CASFGHQNTEAFF. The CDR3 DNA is TGCGCCAGCTTCGGACATCAGAACACTGAAGCTTTCTTT.

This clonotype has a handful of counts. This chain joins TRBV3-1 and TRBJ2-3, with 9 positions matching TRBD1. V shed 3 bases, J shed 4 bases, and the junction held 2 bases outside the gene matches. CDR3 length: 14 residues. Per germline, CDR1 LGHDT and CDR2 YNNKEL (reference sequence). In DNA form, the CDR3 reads TGTGCCAGCAGCCAGGACAGGGGAGCAGATACGCAGTATTTT. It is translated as CASSQDRGADTQYF.

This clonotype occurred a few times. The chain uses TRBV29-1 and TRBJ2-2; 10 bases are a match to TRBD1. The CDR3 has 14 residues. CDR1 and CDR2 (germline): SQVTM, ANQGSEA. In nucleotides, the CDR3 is TGCTCATCCCGACAGGGGGCCGACACCGGGGAGCTGTTTTTT. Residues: CSSRQGADTGELFF.

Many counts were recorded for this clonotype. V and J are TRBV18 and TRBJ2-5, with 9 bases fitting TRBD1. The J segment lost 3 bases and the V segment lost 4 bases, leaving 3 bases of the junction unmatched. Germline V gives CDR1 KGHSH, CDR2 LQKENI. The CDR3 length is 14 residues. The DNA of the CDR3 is TGTGCCAGCTCACAACGGGACAGGGAAGAGACCCAGTACTTC. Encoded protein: CASSQRDREETQYF. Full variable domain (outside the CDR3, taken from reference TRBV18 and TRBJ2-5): NAGVMQNPRHLVRRRGQEARLRCSPMKGHSHVYWYRQLPEEGLKFMVYLQKENIIDESGMPKERFSAEFPKEGPSILRIQQVVRGDSAAYFCASSQRDREETQYFGPGTRLLVL.

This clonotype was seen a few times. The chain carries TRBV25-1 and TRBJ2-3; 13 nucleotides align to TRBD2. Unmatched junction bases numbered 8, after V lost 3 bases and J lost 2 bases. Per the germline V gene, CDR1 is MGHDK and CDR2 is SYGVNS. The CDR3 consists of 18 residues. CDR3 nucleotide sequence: TGTGCCAGCAGTGACAGAATGACTAGCGGGAGGCCCACAGATACGCAGTATTTT. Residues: CASSDRMTSGRPTDTQYF.

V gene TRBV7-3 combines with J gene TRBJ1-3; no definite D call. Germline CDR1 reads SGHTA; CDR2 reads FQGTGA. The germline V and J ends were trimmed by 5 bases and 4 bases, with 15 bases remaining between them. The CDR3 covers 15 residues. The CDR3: CASSATAGVGNTIYF. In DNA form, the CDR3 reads TGTGCCAGCAGCGCTACAGCCGGGGTCGGAAACACCATATATTTT.

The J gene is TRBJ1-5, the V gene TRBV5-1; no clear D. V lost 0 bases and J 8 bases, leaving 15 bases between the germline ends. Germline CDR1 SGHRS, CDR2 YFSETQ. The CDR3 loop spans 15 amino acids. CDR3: CASSLGSPNGEPQHF. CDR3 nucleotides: TGCGCCAGCAGCTTGGGGAGCCCTAATGGTGAGCCCCAGCATTTT.

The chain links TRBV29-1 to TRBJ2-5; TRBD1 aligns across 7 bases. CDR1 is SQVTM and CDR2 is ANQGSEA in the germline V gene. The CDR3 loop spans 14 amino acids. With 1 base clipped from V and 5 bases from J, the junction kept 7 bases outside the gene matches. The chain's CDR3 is CSVEGDSKVETQYF. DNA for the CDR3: TGCAGCGTTGAAGGGGACAGTAAGGTGGAGACCCAGTACTTC.

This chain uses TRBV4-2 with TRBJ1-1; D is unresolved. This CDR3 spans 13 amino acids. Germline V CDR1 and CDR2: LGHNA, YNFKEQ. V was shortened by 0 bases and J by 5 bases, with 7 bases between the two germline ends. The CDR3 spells CASSQDLWTEAFF. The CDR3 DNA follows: TGTGCCAGCAGCCAAGATCTGTGGACTGAAGCTTTCTTT.

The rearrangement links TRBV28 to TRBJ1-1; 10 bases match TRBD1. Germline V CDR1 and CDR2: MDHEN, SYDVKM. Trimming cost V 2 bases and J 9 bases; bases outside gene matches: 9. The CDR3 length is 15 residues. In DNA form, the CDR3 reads TGTGCCAGCAGTTTAAGCACCGGGACAGGGGATAAAGCTTTCTTT. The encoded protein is CASSLSTGTGDKAFF.

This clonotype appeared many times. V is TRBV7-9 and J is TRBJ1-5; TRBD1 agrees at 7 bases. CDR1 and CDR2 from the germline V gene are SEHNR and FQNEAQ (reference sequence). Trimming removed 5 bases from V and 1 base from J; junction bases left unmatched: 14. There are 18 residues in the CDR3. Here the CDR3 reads CASSPGTDGRASNQPQHF. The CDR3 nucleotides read TGTGCCAGCAGCCCTGGGACAGACGGCAGGGCGAGCAATCAGCCCCAGCATTTT.

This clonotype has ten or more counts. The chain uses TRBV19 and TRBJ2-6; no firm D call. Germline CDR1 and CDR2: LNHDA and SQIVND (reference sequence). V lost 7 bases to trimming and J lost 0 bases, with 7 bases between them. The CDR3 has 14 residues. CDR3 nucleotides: TGTGCCAGTACCCCCGCCTCTGGGGCCAACGTCCTGACTTTC. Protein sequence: CASTPASGANVLTF.

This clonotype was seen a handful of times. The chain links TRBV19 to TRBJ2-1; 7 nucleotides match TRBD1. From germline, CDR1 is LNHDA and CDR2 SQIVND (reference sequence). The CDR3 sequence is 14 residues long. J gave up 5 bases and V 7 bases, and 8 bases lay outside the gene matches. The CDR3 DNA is TGTGCCAGTAAAACAGGGGCCACCCACAATGAGCAGTTCTTC. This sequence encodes CASKTGATHNEQFF.

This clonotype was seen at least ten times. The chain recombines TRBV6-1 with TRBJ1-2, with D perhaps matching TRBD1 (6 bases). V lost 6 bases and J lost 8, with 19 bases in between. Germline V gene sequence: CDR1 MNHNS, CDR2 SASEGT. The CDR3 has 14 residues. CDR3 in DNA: TGTGCCAGCAGGGACCGGGACACCCTTCGGGGCTACACCTTC. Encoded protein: CASRDRDTLRGYTF.

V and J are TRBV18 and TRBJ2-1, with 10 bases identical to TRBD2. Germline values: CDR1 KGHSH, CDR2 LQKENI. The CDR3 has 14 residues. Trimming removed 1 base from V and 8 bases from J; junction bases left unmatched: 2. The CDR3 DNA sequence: TGTGCCAGCTCACCACAGCGGGAGGGAGATGAGCAGTTCTTC. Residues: CASSPQREGDEQFF.

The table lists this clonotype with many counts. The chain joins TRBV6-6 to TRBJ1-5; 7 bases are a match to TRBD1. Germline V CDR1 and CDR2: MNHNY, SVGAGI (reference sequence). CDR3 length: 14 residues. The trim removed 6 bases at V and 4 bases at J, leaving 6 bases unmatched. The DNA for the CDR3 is TGTGCCAGCAGATCCGGGACAGCTAATCAGCCCCAGCATTTT. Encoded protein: CASRSGTANQPQHF.

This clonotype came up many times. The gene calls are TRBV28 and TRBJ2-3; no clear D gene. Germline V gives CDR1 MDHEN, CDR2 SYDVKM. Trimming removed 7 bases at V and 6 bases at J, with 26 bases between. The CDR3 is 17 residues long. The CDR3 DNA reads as TGTGCCAGCACCAACCCCAGAGACAAGGCCCCCTTGGATACGCAGTATTTT. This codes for CASTNPRDKAPLDTQYF.

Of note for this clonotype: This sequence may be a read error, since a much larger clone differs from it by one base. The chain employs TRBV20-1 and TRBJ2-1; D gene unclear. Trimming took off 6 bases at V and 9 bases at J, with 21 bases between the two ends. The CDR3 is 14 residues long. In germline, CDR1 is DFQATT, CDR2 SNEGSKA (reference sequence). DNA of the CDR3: TGCAGTGCACTCCGGGTCTCCTCAAGGGCTGAGCAGTTCTTC. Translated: CSALRVSSRAEQFF.

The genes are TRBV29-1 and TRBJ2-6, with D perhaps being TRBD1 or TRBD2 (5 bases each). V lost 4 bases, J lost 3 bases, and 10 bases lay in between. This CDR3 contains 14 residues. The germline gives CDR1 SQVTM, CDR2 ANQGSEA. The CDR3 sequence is CSVGEGLGANVLTF. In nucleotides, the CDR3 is TGCAGCGTTGGAGAGGGGCTTGGGGCCAACGTCCTGACTTTC.

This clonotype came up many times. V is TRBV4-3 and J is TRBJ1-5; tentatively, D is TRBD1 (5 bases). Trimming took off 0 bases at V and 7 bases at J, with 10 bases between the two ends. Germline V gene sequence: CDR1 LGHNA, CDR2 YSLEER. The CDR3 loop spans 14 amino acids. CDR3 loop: CASSQDRALQPQHF. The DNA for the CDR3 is TGCGCCAGCAGCCAAGACAGGGCCCTCCAGCCCCAGCATTTT.

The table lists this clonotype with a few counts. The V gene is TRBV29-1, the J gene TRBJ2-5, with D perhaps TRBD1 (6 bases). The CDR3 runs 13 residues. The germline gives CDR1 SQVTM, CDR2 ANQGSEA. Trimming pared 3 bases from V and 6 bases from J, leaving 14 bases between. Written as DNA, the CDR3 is TGCAGCGTTGAGCCCCAGGGGATGAAGACCCAGTACTTC. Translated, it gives CSVEPQGMKTQYF.

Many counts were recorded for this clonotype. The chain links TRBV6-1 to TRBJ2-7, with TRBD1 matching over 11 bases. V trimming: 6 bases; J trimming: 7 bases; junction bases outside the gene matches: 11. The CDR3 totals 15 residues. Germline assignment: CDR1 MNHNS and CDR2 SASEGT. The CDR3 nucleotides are TGTGCCAGCAGGAGATCCGGGACAGGGGGTCAAGAGCAGTACTTC. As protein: CASRRSGTGGQEQYF.

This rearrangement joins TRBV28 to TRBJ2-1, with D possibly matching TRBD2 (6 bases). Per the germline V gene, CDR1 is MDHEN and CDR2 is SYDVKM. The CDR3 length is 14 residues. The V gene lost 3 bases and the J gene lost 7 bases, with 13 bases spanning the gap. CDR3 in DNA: TGTGCCAGCAGTTTGGTCGGGGGACCTAATGAGCAGTTCTTC. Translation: CASSLVGGPNEQFF.

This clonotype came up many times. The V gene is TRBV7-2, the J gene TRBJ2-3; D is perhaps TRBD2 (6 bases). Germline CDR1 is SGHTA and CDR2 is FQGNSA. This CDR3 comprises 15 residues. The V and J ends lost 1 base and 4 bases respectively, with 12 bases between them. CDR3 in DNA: TGTGCCAGCAGCTTAGACGGGAGCCTCGCAGATACGCAGTATTTT. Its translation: CASSLDGSLADTQYF. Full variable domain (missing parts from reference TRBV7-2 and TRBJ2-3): GAGVSQSPSNKVTEKGKDVELRCDPISGHTALYWYRQSLGQGLEFLIYFQGNSAPDKSGLPSDRFSAERTGGSVSTLTIQRTQQEDSAVYLCASSLDGSLADTQYFGPGTRLTVL.

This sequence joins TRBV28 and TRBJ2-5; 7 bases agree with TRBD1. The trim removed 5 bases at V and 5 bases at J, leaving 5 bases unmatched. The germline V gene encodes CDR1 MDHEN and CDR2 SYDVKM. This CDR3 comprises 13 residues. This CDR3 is CASSRQGWETQYF. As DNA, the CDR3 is TGTGCCAGCAGTCGACAGGGCTGGGAGACCCAGTACTTC.

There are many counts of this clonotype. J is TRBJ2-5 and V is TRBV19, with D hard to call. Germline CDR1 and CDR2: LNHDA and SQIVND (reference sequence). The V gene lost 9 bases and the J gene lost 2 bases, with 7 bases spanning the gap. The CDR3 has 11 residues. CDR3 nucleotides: TGTGCCAGCAGCCTTCAAGAGACCCAGTACTTC. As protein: CASSLQETQYF.

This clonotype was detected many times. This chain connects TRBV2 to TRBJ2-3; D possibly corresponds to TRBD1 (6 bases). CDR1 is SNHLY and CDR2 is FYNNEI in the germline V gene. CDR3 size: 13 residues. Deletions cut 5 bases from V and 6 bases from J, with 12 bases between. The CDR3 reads CASSLRQDDTQYF. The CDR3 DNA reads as TGTGCCAGCAGTCTACGACAGGATGATACGCAGTATTTT.

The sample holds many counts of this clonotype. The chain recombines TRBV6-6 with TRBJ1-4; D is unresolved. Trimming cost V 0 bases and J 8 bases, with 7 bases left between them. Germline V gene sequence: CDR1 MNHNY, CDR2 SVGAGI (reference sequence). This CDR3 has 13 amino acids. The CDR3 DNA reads TGTGCCAGCAGTTACTCGTTGACAGAAAAACTGTTTTTT. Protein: CASSYSLTEKLFF.